This T cell receptor (beta chain) is drawn from a study of T cell responses to AZD1222 COVID-19 vaccine. The CDR3 contains 11 residues. Between the trimmed V and J ends, which lost 7 bases and 9 bases, there was a span of 11 bases. Looked up from germline, CDR1 is SGHRS and CDR2 is YFSETQ. Libraries were prepared by immunoSEQ multiplex PCR; TCRdb keeps only in-frame clonotypes and omits some of them. The sample yields about 150,000 clones, around 90% seen once. Regarding this clone: What it binds is not known.

Study-wide findings and caveats: The breadth and depth of Spike-specific TCRs increased once two AZD1222 doses had been given. Just five to seven people given AZD1222 tested seropositive at baseline.

This chain connects TRBV5-1 to TRBJ1-5; perhaps TRBD1 as D (6 bases). The sequencing here drew on peripheral blood, taken on day 0 of AZD1222 vaccination. The TCR sequence derives from an adult in good health. The CDR3 sequence: CASRPRGPQHF. The CDR3 DNA reads as TGCGCCAGCCGACCCAGGGGGCCCCAGCATTTT.